The subject of this entry is one T cell receptor beta chain. Trimming shortened V by 1 base and J by 7 bases, and 16 bases separated the two germline ends. Germline CDR1 reads KGHSH; CDR2 reads LQKENI. The CDR3 is 15 amino acids. This sample was taken from a study of OX40 agonist ivuxolimab in advanced cancers. Produced via immunoSEQ multiplex PCR; TCRdb's table is partial and in-frame only. The table has 77,000 or so clones, approximately 87% seen once. The TCR comes from an adult with an advanced solid tumor such as melanoma, head and neck, liver or kidney cancer. The source material was CD4+ or CD8+ T cells sorted from blood, sampled in a trial of the OX40 agonist ivuxolimab. This sequence joins TRBV18 and TRBJ2-5, with D possibly called TRBD1 or TRBD2 (5 bases each). CDR3 DNA sequence: TGTGCCAGCTCACCACGGGACGACCCCGCGGGGACCCAGTACTTC. Translated, it gives CASSPRDDPAGTQYF.